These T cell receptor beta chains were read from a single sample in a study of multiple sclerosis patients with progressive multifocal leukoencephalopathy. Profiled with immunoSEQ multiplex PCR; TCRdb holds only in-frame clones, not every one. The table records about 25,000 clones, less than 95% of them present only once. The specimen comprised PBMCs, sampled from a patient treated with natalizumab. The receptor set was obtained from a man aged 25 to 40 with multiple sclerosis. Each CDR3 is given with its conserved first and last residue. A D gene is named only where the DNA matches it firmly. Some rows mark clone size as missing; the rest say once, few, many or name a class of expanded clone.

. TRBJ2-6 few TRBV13 TGTGCCAGCAGCTTAGACCAGGGTTCTGGGGCCAACGTCCTGACTTTC CASSLDQGSGANVLTF
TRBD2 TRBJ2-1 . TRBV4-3 TGCGCCAGCAGTAGTATACTAGCGGGAGGTTACAATGAGCAGTTCTTC CASSSILAGGYNEQFF
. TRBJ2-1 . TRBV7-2 TGTGCCAGCAGCCCCGTCCGGATGAACAATGAGCAGTTCTTC CASSPVRMNNEQFF
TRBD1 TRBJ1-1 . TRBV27 TGTGCCAGCAGTTTACGACCGGGACAGGGGAAGTCAGGGCGAGCTTTCTTT CASSLRPGQGKSGRAFF
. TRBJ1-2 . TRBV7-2 TGTGCCAGCAGCCATCAGGGGCACTATGGCTACACCTTC CASSHQGHYGYTF
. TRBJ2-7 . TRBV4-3 TGCGCCAGCAGCCAAGAAGGGGTCGCGGGGCTCGAGCAGTACTTC CASSQEGVAGLEQYF
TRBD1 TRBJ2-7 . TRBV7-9 TGTGCCAGCAGCCCCCCGGGACAGGGAACTTACGAGCAGTACTTC CASSPPGQGTYEQYF
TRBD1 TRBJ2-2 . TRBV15 TGTGCCACCAGCAGAACCGGGACAGCGAACACCGGGGAGCTGTTTTTT CATSRTGTANTGELFF
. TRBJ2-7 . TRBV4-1 TGCGCCAGCAGCCAAACAACACAGGGCTACGAGCAGTACTTC CASSQTTQGYEQYF
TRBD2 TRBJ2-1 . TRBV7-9 TGTGCCAGCAGCTCCCAGTACGGGGGGAAGCAGTTCTTC CASSSQYGGKQFF
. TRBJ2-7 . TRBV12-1 TGTGCCAGCAGCTTTGTTGAGGATTCTCCCTACGAGCAGTACTTC CASSFVEDSPYEQYF
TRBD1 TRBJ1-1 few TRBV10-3 TGTGCCATCTGTGGACAGGCGGGAACTGAAGCTTTCTTT CAICGQAGTEAFF
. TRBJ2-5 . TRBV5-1 TGCGCCAGCAGCTCCGGAAGTAGTACCCAAGAGACCCAGTACTTC CASSSGSSTQETQYF
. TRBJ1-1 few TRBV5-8 TGTGCCAGCAGCTTGGGAACAGCGAACACTGAAGCTTTCTTT CASSLGTANTEAFF
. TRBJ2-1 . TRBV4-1 TGCGCCAGCAGCCAAGGGGGGTTACTAGGCGATGAGCAGTTCTTC CASSQGGLLGDEQFF
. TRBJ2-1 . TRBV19 TGTGCCAGTAGTATGGGGGACTTCTCCTACAATGAGCAGTTCTTC CASSMGDFSYNEQFF